Listed here is a single T cell receptor beta chain. First-strand cDNA relied on TRAV- and TRBV-specific primers spanning alpha and beta chains. For amplifying TCRs, the PCR ran for around 20 cycles with Phusion, which was used together with a constant-region primer and the adapter on the V primers. TCRdb independently ran MiXCR on the reads; one entry per CDR3 protein. The profile covers approximately 89,000 distinct CDR3 sequences, with over 15% appearing a single time and 5.9% taken by the ten largest. V was shortened by 2 bases and J by 2 bases, with 13 bases between the two germline ends. This CDR3 is 15 amino acids long. CDR1 and CDR2 (germline): SGHTA, FQGNSA. This sample stems from a study of low-dose radiotherapy and immunotherapy resistance in tumors. Study details: Those assigned to Cohort 2 were treated with 1 Gy per fraction every two weeks (13 Gy in total over 26 weeks). Intravenous cyclophosphamide 200 mg/m2 was given every two weeks, one day before radiation and immunotherapy.

Time point here: before trial treatment. Treatment combined nivolumab, ipilimumab, aspirin, low-dose cyclophosphamide and low-dose radiotherapy in a dose-escalation trial. Patients qualified if they had advanced solid tumors that lacked tumor-infiltrating lymphocytes. This chain uses TRBV7-2 with TRBJ2-7; D remains unclear. This material consisted of PBMCs, taken before treatment. The source is a male donor with prostate cancer. The CDR3 loop is CASSLMATDPYEQYF. The CDR3 DNA follows: TGTGCCAGCAGCTTAATGGCGACGGATCCCTACGAGCAGTACTTC.